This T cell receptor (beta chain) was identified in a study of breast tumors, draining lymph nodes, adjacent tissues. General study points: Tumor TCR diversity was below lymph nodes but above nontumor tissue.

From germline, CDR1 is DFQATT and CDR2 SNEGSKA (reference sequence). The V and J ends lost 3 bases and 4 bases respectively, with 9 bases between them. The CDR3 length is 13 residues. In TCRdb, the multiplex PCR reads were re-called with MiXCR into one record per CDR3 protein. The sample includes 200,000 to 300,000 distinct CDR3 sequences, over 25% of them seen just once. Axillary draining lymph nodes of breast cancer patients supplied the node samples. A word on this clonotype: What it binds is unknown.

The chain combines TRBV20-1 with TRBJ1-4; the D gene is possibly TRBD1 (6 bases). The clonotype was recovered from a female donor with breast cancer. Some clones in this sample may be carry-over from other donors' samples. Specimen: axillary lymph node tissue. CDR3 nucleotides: TGCAGTGCTAGTGGGGGGCTTAATGAAAAACTGTTTTTT. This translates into CSASGGLNEKLFF.